Included here is one T cell receptor beta chain sequence, with context. Antigen: not known. The record originates from a study of early T cells in non-severe SARS-CoV-2 infection. Study as a whole: Whole-blood bulk RNA, unsorted, was sequenced, and chains were unpaired.

Each single cDNA molecule received a unique molecular identifier. TCRdb fed the 5' RACE reads into MiXCR, producing one record per CDR3 protein. This sample has tens of thousands of distinct CDR3 sequences, with more than 8% found just once. General observations from the study: Matching results from VDJdb favored anti-spike CD8 responses, leaving private and CD4 specificities undetected.

The CDR3 is 16 amino acids. V lost 5 bases to trimming and J lost 2 bases, with 15 bases between them. Looked up from germline, CDR1 is SGHTA and CDR2 is FQGNSA. Sequenced: whole blood. The clonotype comes from an adult who was a healthcare worker with PCR-confirmed SARS-CoV-2 infection or an uninfected control (not recorded which). The rearrangement links TRBV7-2 to TRBJ2-2; either TRBD1 or TRBD2 may fit D (5 bases each). CDR3 protein: CASSTPGPINTGELFF. The CDR3 DNA reads TGTGCCAGCAGCACACCGGGACCAATCAACACCGGGGAGCTGTTTTTT.